This T cell receptor (beta chain) was sequenced for a study of cytomegalovirus exposure and HLA in healthy donors. General study findings and limits: For TCR beta chains, V- and J-gene trimming was later linked to a missense DCLRE1C variant.

Losses at the gene ends were 6 bases for V and 4 bases for J; bases not matched to a gene: 4. The CDR3 has 12 amino acids. The germline gives CDR1 SQVTM, CDR2 ANQGSEA. The sample holds a few counts of this clone. Its antigen is not identified. Primers: 60 Vbeta forward and 13 Jbeta reverse. Some clones are missing from TCRdb's copy, which holds only in-frame ones; the method was immunoSEQ multiplex PCR. The repertoire holds about 140,000 clones, with roughly 70% as singletons. The source of this sequence is a woman aged 55-70 years in good health and CMV-seropositive. This sequence joins TRBV29-1 and TRBJ1-1, with 8 positions matching TRBD1. The sequenced material came from PBMCs. Here the CDR3 DNA reads TGCAGCGTCGGACAGGGCTCCACTGAAGCTTTCTTT. As protein: CSVGQGSTEAFF.